This TCR beta chain is drawn from a study of CD8+CD57+ T cells in acquired aplastic anemia. Findings of the study overall: Between patients and controls, CD8+ Simpson's diversity did not vary significantly. Patients and controls were found to share twenty-nine CD8+ CDR3 sequences.

A single count supports this clonotype. Antigen specificity is unknown. Researchers used genomic DNA as the template to profile TCR beta VDJ and CDR3. Each CDR3 protein gets one entry after TCRdb re-called the reads with MiXCR. In the table there are fewer than 85,000 distinct CDR3 sequences, about 70% of which are singletons. The V end was cut by 6 bases, the J end by 3 bases, with 20 bases between. The CDR3 contains 16 residues. CDR1 and CDR2 (germline): MNHNS, SASEGT. The patients chosen for sequencing had shown expansion of CD8+CD57+ cells (detected by flow cytometry). Severe acquired aplastic anemia was diagnosed in all patients.

This sequence originates from a human donor with aplastic anemia. Sequenced input: sorted CD4+, CD8+, or CD8+CD57+ T cells (not recorded which) from PBMCs. The chain links TRBV6-1 to TRBJ1-1; D might be TRBD1 (6 bases). Written as DNA, the CDR3 is TGTGCCAGCAGGGTCCCTGGAACAGGGAAGGACACTGAAGCTTTCTTT. Its translation is CASRVPGTGKDTEAFF.